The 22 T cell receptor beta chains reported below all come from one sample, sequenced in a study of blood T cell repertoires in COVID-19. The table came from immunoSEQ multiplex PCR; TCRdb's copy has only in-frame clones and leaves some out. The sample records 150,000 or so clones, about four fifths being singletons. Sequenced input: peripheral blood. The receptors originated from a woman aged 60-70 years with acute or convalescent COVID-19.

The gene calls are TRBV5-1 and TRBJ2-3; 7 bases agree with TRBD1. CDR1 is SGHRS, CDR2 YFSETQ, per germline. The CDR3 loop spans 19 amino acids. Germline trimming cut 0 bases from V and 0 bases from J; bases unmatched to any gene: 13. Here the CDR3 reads CASSLGQGSQRISTDTQYF. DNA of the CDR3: TGCGCCAGCAGCTTGGGACAGGGAAGTCAGCGTATAAGCACAGATACGCAGTATTTT.

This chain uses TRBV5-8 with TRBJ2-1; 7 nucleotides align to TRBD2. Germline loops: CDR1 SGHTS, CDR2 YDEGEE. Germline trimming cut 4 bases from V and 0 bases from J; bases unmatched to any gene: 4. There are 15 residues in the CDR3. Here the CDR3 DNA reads TGTGCCAGCAGCCGCGGGAGTAGCTCCTACAATGAGCAGTTCTTC. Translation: CASSRGSSSYNEQFF.

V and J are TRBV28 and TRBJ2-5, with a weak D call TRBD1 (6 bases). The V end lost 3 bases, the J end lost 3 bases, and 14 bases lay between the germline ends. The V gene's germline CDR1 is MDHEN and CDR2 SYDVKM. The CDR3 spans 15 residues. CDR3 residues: CASSFRWGRKETQYF. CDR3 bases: TGTGCCAGCAGTTTTAGATGGGGGCGAAAAGAGACCCAGTACTTC.

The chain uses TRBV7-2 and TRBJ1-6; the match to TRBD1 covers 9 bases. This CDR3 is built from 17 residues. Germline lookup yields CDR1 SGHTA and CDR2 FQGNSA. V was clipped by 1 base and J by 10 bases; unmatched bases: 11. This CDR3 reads CASSLVPTGGAKSPLHF. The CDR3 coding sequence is TGTGCCAGCAGCTTAGTCCCTACAGGGGGCGCGAAGTCACCCCTCCACTTT.

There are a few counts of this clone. CDR3 in DNA: TGTGCCAGCAGCTTGGTCAGCGGGAGGACAACTGAGCAGTTCTTC. Residues: CASSLVSGRTTEQFF. This chain uses TRBV5-8 with TRBJ2-1, with 9 nucleotides matching TRBD2. Unmatched junction bases numbered 7, after V lost 0 bases and J lost 9 bases. Germline values: CDR1 SGHTS, CDR2 YDEGEE. CDR3 length equals 15 residues.

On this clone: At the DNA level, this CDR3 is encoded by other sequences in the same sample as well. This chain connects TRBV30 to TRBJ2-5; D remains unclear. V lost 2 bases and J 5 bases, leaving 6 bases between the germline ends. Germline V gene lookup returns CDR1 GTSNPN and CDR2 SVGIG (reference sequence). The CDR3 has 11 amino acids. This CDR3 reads CAWSPGETQYF. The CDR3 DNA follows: TGTGCCTGGAGTCCCGGGGAGACCCAGTACTTC.

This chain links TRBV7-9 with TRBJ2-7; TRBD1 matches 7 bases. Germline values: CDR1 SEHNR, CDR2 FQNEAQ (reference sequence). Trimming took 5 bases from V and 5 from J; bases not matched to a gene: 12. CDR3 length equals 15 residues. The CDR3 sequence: CASSPPTGPRHEQYF. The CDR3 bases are TGTGCCAGCAGCCCCCCGACAGGGCCTAGACACGAGCAGTACTTC.

CDR3 loop: CASTPGGFNYGYTF. CDR3 DNA: TGTGCCAGCACCCCGGGGGGATTTAACTATGGCTACACCTTC. The gene calls are TRBV9 and TRBJ1-2; D might be TRBD1 (5 bases). In germline, CDR1 is SGDLS, CDR2 YYNGEE. The CDR3 has 14 amino acids. Deletions cut 6 bases from V and 1 base from J, with 13 bases between.

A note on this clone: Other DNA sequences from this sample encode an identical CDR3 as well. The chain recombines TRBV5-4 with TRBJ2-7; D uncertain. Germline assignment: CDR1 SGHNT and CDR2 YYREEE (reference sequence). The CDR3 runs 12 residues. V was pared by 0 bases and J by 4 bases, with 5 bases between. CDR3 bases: TGTGCCAGCAGCTTGGACGGTTACGAGCAGTACTTC. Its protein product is CASSLDGYEQYF.

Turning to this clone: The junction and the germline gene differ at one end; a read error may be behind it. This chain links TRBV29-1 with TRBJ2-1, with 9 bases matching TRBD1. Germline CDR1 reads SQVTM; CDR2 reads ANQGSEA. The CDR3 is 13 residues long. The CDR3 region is CSVEENPGQGGLF. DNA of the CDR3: TGCAGCGTTGAAGAGAACCCGGGACAGGGAGGGCTCTTC.

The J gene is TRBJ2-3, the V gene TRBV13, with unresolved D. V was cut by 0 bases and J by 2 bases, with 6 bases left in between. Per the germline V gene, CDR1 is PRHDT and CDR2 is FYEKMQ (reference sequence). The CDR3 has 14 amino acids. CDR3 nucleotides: TGTGCCAGCAGCTTAGGGGGCGACACAGATACGCAGTATTTT. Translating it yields CASSLGGDTDTQYF.

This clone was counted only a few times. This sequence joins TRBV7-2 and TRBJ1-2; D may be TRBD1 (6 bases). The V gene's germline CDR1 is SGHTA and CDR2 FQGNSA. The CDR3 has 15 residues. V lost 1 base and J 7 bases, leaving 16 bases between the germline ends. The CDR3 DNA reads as TGTGCCAGCAGCTTAGTATCGGGGGGCGGGAGTGGCTACACCTTC. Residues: CASSLVSGGGSGYTF.

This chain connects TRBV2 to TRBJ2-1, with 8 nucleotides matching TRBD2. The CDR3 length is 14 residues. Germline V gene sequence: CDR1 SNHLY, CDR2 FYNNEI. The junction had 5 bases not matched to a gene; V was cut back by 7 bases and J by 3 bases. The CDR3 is CASNGGRFYNEQFF. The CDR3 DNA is TGTGCCAGCAATGGCGGGAGGTTCTACAATGAGCAGTTCTTC.

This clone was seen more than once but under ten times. This CDR3 reads CASSFPYSLGLAGAYEQYF. For the CDR3, the DNA is TGTGCCAGCAGTTTTCCTTACTCACTCGGACTAGCGGGTGCCTACGAGCAGTACTTC. The chain joins TRBV28 to TRBJ2-7; the match to TRBD2 covers 11 bases. The CDR3 sequence is 19 residues long. The trim removed 3 bases at V and 2 bases at J, leaving 15 bases unmatched. The germline gives CDR1 MDHEN, CDR2 SYDVKM.

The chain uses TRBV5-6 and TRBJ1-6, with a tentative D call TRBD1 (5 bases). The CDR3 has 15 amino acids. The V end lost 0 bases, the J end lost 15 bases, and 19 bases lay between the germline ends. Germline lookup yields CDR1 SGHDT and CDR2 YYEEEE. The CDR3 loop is CASSLGGPRALHLHF. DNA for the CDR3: TGTGCCAGCAGCTTGGGAGGTCCCAGGGCCCTCCACCTCCACTTT.

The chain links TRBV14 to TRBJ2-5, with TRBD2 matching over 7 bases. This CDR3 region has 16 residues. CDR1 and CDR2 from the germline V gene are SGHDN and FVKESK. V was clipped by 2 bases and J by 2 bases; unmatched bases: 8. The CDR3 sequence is CASSQYAGRVQETQYF. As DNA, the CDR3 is TGTGCCAGCAGCCAATACGCGGGGAGGGTTCAAGAGACCCAGTACTTC.

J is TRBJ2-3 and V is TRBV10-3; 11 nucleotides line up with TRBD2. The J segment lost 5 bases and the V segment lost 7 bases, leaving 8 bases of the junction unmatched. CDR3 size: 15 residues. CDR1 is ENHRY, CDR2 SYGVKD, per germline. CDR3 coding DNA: TGTGCCATCAATCAGGGACTAGCGGACTTAGATACGCAGTATTTT. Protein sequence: CAINQGLADLDTQYF.

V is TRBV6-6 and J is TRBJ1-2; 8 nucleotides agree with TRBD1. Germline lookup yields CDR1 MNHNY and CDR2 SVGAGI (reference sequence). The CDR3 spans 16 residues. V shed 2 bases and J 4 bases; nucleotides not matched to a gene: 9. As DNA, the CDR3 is TGTGCCAGCAGTTACCCTACTACTACAGGGGGCTATGGCTACACCTTC. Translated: CASSYPTTTGGYGYTF.

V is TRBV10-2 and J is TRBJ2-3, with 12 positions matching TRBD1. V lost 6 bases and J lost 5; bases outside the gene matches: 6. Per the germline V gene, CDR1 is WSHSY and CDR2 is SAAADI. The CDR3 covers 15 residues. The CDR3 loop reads CASRKGQGAGDTQYF. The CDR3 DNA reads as TGCGCCAGCAGAAAGGGACAGGGGGCGGGAGATACGCAGTATTTT.

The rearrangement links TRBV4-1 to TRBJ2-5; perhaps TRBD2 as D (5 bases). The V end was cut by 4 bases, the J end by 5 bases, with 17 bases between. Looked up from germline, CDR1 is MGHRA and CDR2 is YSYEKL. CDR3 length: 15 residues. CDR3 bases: TGCGCCAGCAGCCTCATGGGAGCTCCGGGGGAGACCCAGTACTTC. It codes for CASSLMGAPGETQYF.

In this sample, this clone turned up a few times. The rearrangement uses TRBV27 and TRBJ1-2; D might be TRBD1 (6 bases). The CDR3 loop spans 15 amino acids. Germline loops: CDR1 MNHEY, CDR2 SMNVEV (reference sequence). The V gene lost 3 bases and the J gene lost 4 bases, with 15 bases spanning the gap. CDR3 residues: CASSLTQQGTYGYTF. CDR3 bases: TGTGCCAGCAGTTTGACCCAACAGGGTACCTATGGCTACACCTTC.

This chain's CDR3 is CASSPTLGTGEFHEQYF. The CDR3 nucleotides read TGTGCCAGCAGTCCAACCCTGGGGACAGGGGAATTCCACGAGCAGTACTTC. The V call is TRBV28, the J call TRBJ2-7; 10 nucleotides line up with TRBD1. This CDR3 is 17 amino acids long. V shed 5 bases and J 5 bases; nucleotides not matched to a gene: 15. CDR1 is MDHEN, CDR2 SYDVKM, per germline.